This is a list of T cell receptor beta chains from one sample in a study of cytomegalovirus exposure and HLA in healthy donors. The assay was immunoSEQ multiplex PCR, and TCRdb's table has in-frame clones only and misses some. The sample lists about 180,000 clones, just under 80% occurring once. Sequencing was performed on PBMCs. Receptor source: a woman aged 45-65 years in good health and CMV-seropositive. Each CDR3 is given with its conserved first and last residue. Fields, in order: CDR3 protein, CDR3 DNA, J gene, V gene, clone size, D gene. D genes are given only for firm matches. Only some rows state a clone size, as once, few, many or a class for expanded clones.

CDR3 protein: CASSQGGQGAYNEQFF
CDR3 DNA: TGCGCCAGCAGCCAGGGCGGACAGGGGGCCTACAATGAGCAGTTCTTC
J gene: TRBJ2-1
V gene: TRBV4-1
clone size: once
D gene: TRBD1

CDR3 protein: CAMKQGILGSPLHF
CDR3 DNA: TGTGCCATGAAGCAGGGGATCCTTGGCTCACCCCTCCACTTT
J gene: TRBJ1-6
V gene: TRBV6-6
clone size: .
D gene: .

CDR3 protein: CASSFTGAESYGYTF
CDR3 DNA: TGTGCCAGCAGCTTCACAGGGGCGGAGAGCTATGGCTACACCTTC
J gene: TRBJ1-2
V gene: TRBV7-2
clone size: .
D gene: TRBD1

CDR3 protein: CASSPGQIPLEQYF
CDR3 DNA: TGTGCCAGCAGTCCGGGACAGATTCCCCTCGAGCAGTACTTC
J gene: TRBJ2-7
V gene: TRBV27
clone size: .
D gene: TRBD1

CDR3 protein: CASSGLRRDTNTEAFF
CDR3 DNA: TGTGCCAGCAGCGGCCTCCGGCGGGATACGAACACTGAAGCTTTCTTT
J gene: TRBJ1-1
V gene: TRBV9
clone size: few
D gene: .

CDR3 protein: CASSDNRGRGYGTDTQYF
CDR3 DNA: TGTGCCAGCAGTGATAATCGGGGCAGGGGATACGGCACAGATACGCAGTATTTT
J gene: TRBJ2-3
V gene: TRBV6-4
clone size: .
D gene: .

CDR3 protein: CASSQQREKLFF
CDR3 DNA: TGTGCCAGCAGCCAGCAGAGGGAAAAATTGTTTTTT
J gene: TRBJ1-4
V gene: TRBV7-9
clone size: once
D gene: .

CDR3 protein: CASSYGQGSYGYTF
CDR3 DNA: TGTGCCAGCAGTTATGGACAGGGATCTTATGGCTACACCTTC
J gene: TRBJ1-2
V gene: TRBV6-6
clone size: few
D gene: TRBD1

CDR3 protein: CASSLFGGEETQYF
CDR3 DNA: TGTGCCAGCAGCTTATTCGGCGGGGAAGAGACCCAGTACTTC
J gene: TRBJ2-5
V gene: TRBV7-3
clone size: .
D gene: .

CDR3 protein: CASSPSSDTQYF
CDR3 DNA: TGTGCCAGCTCACCGAGCTCAGATACGCAGTATTTT
J gene: TRBJ2-3
V gene: TRBV18
clone size: .
D gene: .

CDR3 protein: CASSVGDPSGSGETQYF
CDR3 DNA: TGTGCCAGCAGCGTAGGTGATCCCAGCGGGAGTGGGGAGACCCAGTACTTC
J gene: TRBJ2-5
V gene: TRBV9
clone size: .
D gene: TRBD2